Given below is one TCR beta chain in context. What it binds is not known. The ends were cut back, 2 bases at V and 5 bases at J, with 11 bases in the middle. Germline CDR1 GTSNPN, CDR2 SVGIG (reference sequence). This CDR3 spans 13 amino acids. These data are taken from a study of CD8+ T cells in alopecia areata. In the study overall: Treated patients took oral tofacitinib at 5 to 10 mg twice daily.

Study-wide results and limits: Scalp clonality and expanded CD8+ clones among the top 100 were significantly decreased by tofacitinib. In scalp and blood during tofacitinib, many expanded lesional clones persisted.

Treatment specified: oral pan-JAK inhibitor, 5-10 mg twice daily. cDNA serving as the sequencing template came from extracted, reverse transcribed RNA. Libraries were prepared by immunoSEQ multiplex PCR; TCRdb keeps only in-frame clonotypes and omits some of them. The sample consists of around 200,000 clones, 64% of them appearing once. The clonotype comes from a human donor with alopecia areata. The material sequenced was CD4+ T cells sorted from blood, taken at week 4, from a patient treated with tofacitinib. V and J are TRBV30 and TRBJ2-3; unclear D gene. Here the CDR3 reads CAWSSVLGDTQYF. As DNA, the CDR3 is TGTGCCTGGAGTTCTGTCCTCGGAGATACGCAGTATTTT.